Listed below are T cell receptor beta chains from one sample, sequenced in a study of cytomegalovirus exposure and HLA in healthy donors. The assay was immunoSEQ multiplex PCR, and TCRdb's table has in-frame clones only and misses some. The sample has over 100,000 clones, roughly 70% seen once; the top ten hold approximately 9%. Input material: PBMCs. All receptors come from a man aged 25-40 years in good health and CMV-seropositive. The CDR3 runs from the conserved cysteine through the conserved F or W. Each record gives: J gene, V gene, D gene, clone size, CDR3 protein, CDR3 DNA. The D gene is left open where the match is weak. Size values are once, few and many counts, or a class for expanded clones, and some rows have none.

TRBJ1-2 TRBV18 - - CASSPDKNYGYTF TGTGCCAGCTCACCGGACAAGAACTATGGCTACACCTTC
TRBJ1-1 TRBV19 - - CASSIWATAPQAEAFF TGTGCCAGTAGTATTTGGGCCACGGCTCCGCAGGCTGAAGCTTTCTTT
TRBJ1-1 TRBV5-1 - - CASSLVWGGGDTEAFF TGCGCCAGCAGCTTGGTCTGGGGCGGGGGGGACACTGAAGCTTTCTTT
TRBJ2-3 TRBV7-2 - - CASSRPADTQYF TGTGCCAGCAGCCGTCCCGCAGATACGCAGTATTTT
TRBJ2-7 TRBV29-1 TRBD1 - CSVAPGTGPYEQYF TGCAGCGTGGCTCCCGGGACAGGGCCCTACGAGCAGTACTTC
TRBJ1-3 TRBV11-2 TRBD1 - CASSLPGGRNTIYF TGTGCCAGCAGCCTCCCAGGGGGCCGAAACACCATATATTTT
TRBJ2-7 TRBV27 TRBD1 - CASSLRSGTGSYEQYF TGTGCCAGCAGTTTACGATCCGGGACAGGCTCCTACGAGCAGTACTTC
TRBJ1-2 TRBV28 TRBD1 - CASSFDRDGYTF TGTGCCAGCAGTTTCGACAGGGATGGCTACACCTTC
TRBJ2-5 TRBV27 - few CASSYLGMAGETQYF TGTGCCAGCAGTTATTTGGGGATGGCGGGGGAGACCCAGTACTTC
TRBJ2-1 TRBV7-9 - - CASSLGERDEQFF TGTGCCAGCAGCTTGGGCGAGAGGGATGAGCAGTTCTTC
TRBJ1-1 TRBV9 TRBD1 few CASSVNLERGLNTEAFF TGTGCCAGCAGCGTAAACTTAGAAAGGGGGCTTAACACTGAAGCTTTCTTT
TRBJ2-4 TRBV5-4 TRBD1 - CASSLDRAAKNIQYF TGTGCCAGCAGCTTAGACAGGGCGGCCAAAAACATTCAGTACTTC
TRBJ1-1 TRBV30 - - CAWRGSPNRLNTEAFF TGTGCCTGGAGGGGCTCCCCCAACAGGTTGAACACTGAAGCTTTCTTT
TRBJ1-2 TRBV10-3 TRBD1 - CAISDGQGFGYTF TGTGCCATCAGTGATGGACAGGGGTTTGGCTACACCTTC
TRBJ2-5 TRBV18 - once CASSPTKGARETQYF TGTGCCAGCTCACCTACGAAAGGGGCCCGGGAGACCCAGTACTTC
TRBJ1-3 TRBV9 - - CASSAGGTIYF TGTGCCAGCAGCGCGGGGGGGACCATATATTTT
TRBJ2-1 TRBV5-6 - - CASSSELRMVLLLGQFF TGTGCCAGCAGCTCGGAACTTCGGATGGTACTCCTTCTAGGGCAGTTCTTC
TRBJ1-5 TRBV21-1 - - CASSQQGAHSNQPQHF TGTGCCAGCAGCCAACAGGGGGCCCATAGCAATCAGCCCCAGCATTTT
TRBJ2-7 TRBV6-6 - few CASSYSTYSGREYF TGTGCCAGCAGTTACTCGACGTATTCGGGCAGGGAGTACTTC
TRBJ2-4 TRBV29-1 - - CSARQDRKNIQYF TGCAGCGCCCGACAGGACCGTAAAAACATTCAGTACTTC
TRBJ2-1 TRBV7-2 - - CASSLFRESEQFF TGTGCCAGCAGCTTGTTTAGGGAGAGTGAGCAGTTCTTC
TRBJ1-1 TRBV19 - - CASYGISSGNTEAFF TGTGCCAGTTACGGGATATCCAGTGGGAACACTGAAGCTTTCTTT
TRBJ2-3 TRBV6-4 - - CASKEEHAISTDTQYF TGTGCCAGCAAAGAGGAACATGCGATAAGCACAGATACGCAGTATTTT
TRBJ2-2 TRBV18 - - CASSPGQIFGSGELFF TGTGCCAGCTCACCAGGACAGATCTTTGGCTCCGGGGAGCTGTTTTTT
TRBJ2-3 TRBV7-3 TRBD1 - CASSHTGGGTDTQYF TGTGCCAGCAGCCACACAGGGGGTGGCACAGATACGCAGTATTTT
TRBJ1-2 TRBV7-9 - - CASSNRDYGYTF TGTGCCAGCAGCAACAGGGACTATGGCTACACCTTC
TRBJ2-1 TRBV6-5 TRBD2 - CASSYASGVSHNEQFF TGTGCCAGCAGTTATGCTAGCGGGGTATCTCACAATGAGCAGTTCTTC
TRBJ2-6 TRBV5-5 TRBD1 - CASSLLTGASVLTF TGTGCCAGCAGCTTACTGACAGGGGCTAGCGTCCTGACTTTC
TRBJ1-5 TRBV4-1 TRBD1 - CASRQDREGHSNQPQHF TGCGCCAGCAGACAGGACAGGGAGGGGCATAGCAATCAGCCCCAGCATTTT